This T cell receptor beta chain was recovered during a study of CD8+ T cells in alopecia areata (dated by TCRdb to the late 2010s). Context from the whole study: The treated patients, all with moderate-to-severe alopecia areata, were enrolled in an open-label pilot trial of oral tofacitinib given at 5 to 10 mg twice daily. Tofacitinib was administered for 6 to 18 months, and 6 months of follow-up off drug were then conducted to assess delayed response and recurrence. For the treated patients, the SALT score, which quantifies what percentage of scalp surface area is affected, served as the measure of disease severity. High-throughput TCRbeta sequencing was used to examine T cell clonal expansion in alopecia areata in both the C3H/HeJ mouse model and human patients. In humans, TCRbeta sequencing was performed on scalp tissue and on sorted CD4+ and CD8+ peripheral blood T cells from healthy controls and from patients with patchy or totalis/universalis alopecia areata. Patients on tofacitinib were biopsied at baseline and after 4 and 24 weeks of treatment, and several of the patients also had a later scalp biopsy. Scalp clonality was compared among normal scalp (n=4), patchy alopecia areata scalp (n=8), and alopecia totalis/universalis scalp (n=8). RNA came from the PAXgene miRNA kit for fixed scalp, the miRNeasy kit for PBMCs, and the RNeasy kit for mouse skin. TCRbeta CDR3 regions were amplified by immunoSEQ multiplex PCR using 35 Vbeta forward and 13 Jbeta reverse primers.

This clone has just one count. No cognate antigen has been identified for it. No qualities accompany the bases; no much larger clone lies one base away. Overall study results and their limits: Because the treated cohort was small and had only one nonresponder, larger studies are needed to examine links between baseline CD8+ expansion and response. Tofacitinib significantly lowered scalp clonality and the number of expanded CD8+ clones among the top 100 scalp clones. Lesional scalp, especially in alopecia totalis/universalis, showed higher clonality and more expanded CD8+ clones than normal scalp, suggesting antigenic drive. Scalp TCR repertoire analysis is complicated because resident alphabeta T cells in normal human skin are also sequenced, whereas mouse skin is dominated by gammadelta T cells. TCR sequences shared between patients were less clear than in mice, possibly partly because of HLA diversity in the patient population. Many expanded lesional clones were found to persist in scalp and blood during tofacitinib treatment, and relapse after treatment cessation may be partly explained by this persistence.

The library was prepared using the immunoSEQ multiplex PCR assay. For TCR sequencing, RNA was extracted from every sample and reverse transcribed into cDNA to serve as template. SuperScript III was used to make first-strand cDNA, primed with a 2:1 mix of oligo-dT and random hexamers. A synthetic immune receptor repertoire was used to gauge amplification bias, and whatever bias remained was removed computationally. In the authors' own workflow: After raw reads were preprocessed to remove errors, the CDR3 was defined following IMGT conventions as running from the conserved cysteine to phenylalanine. To get clonality, Shannon entropy was normalized by log2 of the number of productive unique TCRs and the result was subtracted from 1. Whether each scalp clone was CD4 or CD8 was inferred by checking scalp TCRbeta sequences against the CD4 and CD8 repertoires from sorted blood. TCRdb obtained this table from immuneACCESS and retained in-frame rearrangements with V and J assigned. These tables miss some clones; where compared with another copy, unresolved V genes account for less than half of the shortfall, and the remainder is unexplained. D and trimming were read from the DNA, whereas the V and J calls and clone size are those reported in that table. The sample table shows 150,000 to 200,000 clones, and roughly three fifths are seen once. Clones ranked in the top ten supply roughly 13% of the sample.

Trimming at the junction amounts to 3 bases on V and 4 bases on J, and the germline ends lie 6 bases apart. Taken from the germline V gene, the CDR1 and CDR2 loops are MNHNS and SASEGT. Inclusive of the bounding cysteine and phenylalanine, the CDR3 is 12 residues long. Only CDR3 DNA is held: 36 bases, read in frame from base 1. The time point label here, explained by the study, means: less than 30 weeks on oral tofacitinib. Reading the label with the study, this specimen's treatment or condition is: oral pan-JAK inhibitor, 5-10 mg twice daily. Lesional scalp punch biopsies and peripheral blood were obtained from alopecia areata patients. PBMCs were isolated by density centrifugation and stained for CD3, CD4 and CD8, after which CD4+ and CD8+ T cells were sorted on a FACSAria.

The chain is assembled from TRBV6-1 and TRBJ1-2; the D segment cannot be called with confidence. This receptor was identified in a human donor with alopecia areata. The sample here was CD8+ T cells sorted from blood, taken at week 24, from a patient treated with tofacitinib. The CDR3 region: CASSEELYGYTF. The bases are TGTGCCAGCAGTGAGGAACTCTATGGCTACACCTTC.